The rows below give T cell receptor beta chains drawn from one sample of a study of T cells in localized non-small cell lung cancer. Clones were sequenced by immunoSEQ multiplex PCR, and TCRdb holds only the in-frame ones, with some missing. The sample yields tens of thousands of clones, over 80% seen once. This specimen was peripheral blood, taken before any cancer treatment. These receptors all come from a man between 40 and 70 years old with stage I squamous cell lung carcinoma. CDR3s include the opening cysteine and the closing phenylalanine or tryptophan. A D gene is named only where the DNA matches it firmly. The size entry is marked missing in some rows and otherwise reads once, few, many or a size class.

.,.,TRBJ2-7,TRBV19,CASSIMEGPYEQYF,TGTGCCAGTAGTATAATGGAGGGTCCCTACGAGCAGTACTTC
.,.,TRBJ1-5,TRBV18,CASSALSDQPQHF,TGTGCCAGCTCGGCGCTTTCTGATCAGCCCCAGCATTTT
.,.,TRBJ2-7,TRBV5-1,CASSLTVDSYEQYF,TGCGCCAGCAGCTTGACAGTCGATTCCTACGAGCAGTACTTC
.,.,TRBJ1-3,TRBV15,CATSREAGRGNTIYF,TGTGCCACCAGCAGAGAGGCAGGGCGGGGAAACACCATATATTTT
.,.,TRBJ2-7,TRBV29-1,CSVGRQGYEQYF,TGCAGCGTTGGCAGGCAGGGGTACGAGCAGTACTTC
.,.,TRBJ2-1,TRBV2,CASKSAYTYNEQFF,TGTGCCAGCAAATCGGCCTACACCTACAATGAGCAGTTCTTC
.,.,TRBJ2-5,TRBV11-2,CASSLVGAGQETQYF,TGTGCCAGCAGCTTAGTGGGGGCAGGGCAAGAGACCCAGTACTTC
few,.,TRBJ2-7,TRBV5-6,CASSLQGTLSYEQYF,TGTGCCAGCAGCTTACAGGGTACCCTGTCCTACGAGCAGTACTTC
.,.,TRBJ2-7,TRBV5-1,CASSLAAGFGEQYF,TGCGCCAGCAGCTTGGCCGCTGGGTTTGGGGAGCAGTACTTC
.,TRBD1,TRBJ1-3,TRBV4-3,CASSQDVWQGEGNTIYF,TGCGCCAGCAGCCAAGATGTGTGGCAGGGGGAAGGAAACACCATATATTTT
.,.,TRBJ2-7,TRBV18,CASSPFGLHHEQYF,TGTGCCAGCTCACCTTTTGGACTTCACCACGAGCAGTACTTC
few,.,TRBJ1-3,TRBV2,CASSGSGNTIYF,TGTGCCAGCAGCGGCTCTGGAAACACCATATATTTT
.,.,TRBJ1-3,TRBV27,CASSLGRVGNTIYF,TGTGCCAGCAGTTTGGGCAGGGTTGGAAACACCATATATTTT
once,.,TRBJ1-4,TRBV10-3,CASKVQEGGEKLFF,TGTGCCTCCAAAGTTCAGGAGGGAGGAGAAAAACTGTTTTTT
.,TRBD1,TRBJ1-1,TRBV7-9,CASSARSGGTEAFF,TGTGCCAGCAGCGCCCGTTCAGGGGGAACTGAAGCTTTCTTT
.,.,TRBJ2-5,TRBV11-2,CASSLGSQETQYF,TGTGCCAGCAGCTTAGGCAGCCAAGAGACCCAGTACTTC
.,.,TRBJ1-5,TRBV15,CATSRERGIQPQHF,TGTGCCACCAGCAGAGAACGGGGAATCCAGCCCCAGCATTTT
.,.,TRBJ1-5,TRBV18,CASSPRDSNQPQHF,TGTGCCAGCTCACCACGGGACAGCAATCAGCCCCAGCATTTT
.,.,TRBJ1-6,TRBV2,CASGESSYNSPLHF,TGTGCCAGCGGGGAGAGCTCCTATAATTCACCCCTCCACTTT
.,TRBD1,TRBJ2-7,TRBV5-5,CASSWSGQGEEQYF,TGTGCCAGCAGCTGGTCCGGACAGGGCGAAGAGCAGTACTTC
few,.,TRBJ1-5,TRBV19,CASSISGRNQPQHF,TGTGCCAGTAGTATTAGCGGGCGCAATCAGCCCCAGCATTTT
.,.,TRBJ1-6,TRBV5-6,CASSSGRNSPLHF,TGTGCCAGCAGCTCCGGTCGGAATTCACCCCTCCACTTT
.,.,TRBJ2-2,TRBV27,CASSLSGELFF,TGTGCCAGCAGCTTGTCCGGGGAGCTGTTTTTT
.,TRBD1,TRBJ1-5,TRBV19,CASRRDRQGNQPQHF,TGTGCCAGTAGGAGAGACAGACAGGGGAATCAGCCCCAGCATTTT
once,.,TRBJ1-1,TRBV10-3,CAISPETNTEAFF,TGTGCCATCAGTCCTGAAACGAACACTGAAGCTTTCTTT
few,TRBD2,TRBJ2-5,TRBV15,CATSSRGGRETQYF,TGTGCCACCAGCTCACGGGGGGGCCGTGAGACCCAGTACTTC
few,.,TRBJ1-2,TRBV28,CASSSVGTKPLYDGYTF,TGTGCCAGCAGTTCCGTCGGGACGAAACCGCTTTATGATGGCTACACCTTC
.,.,TRBJ1-5,TRBV6-1,CASSEALGGGQPQHF,TGTGCCAGCAGTGAAGCATTGGGCGGGGGGCAGCCCCAGCATTTT
.,.,TRBJ2-2,TRBV9,CASSVDFTGELFF,TGTGCCAGCAGCGTAGACTTCACCGGGGAGCTGTTTTTT
.,.,TRBJ2-5,TRBV6-5,CASRIELQETQYF,TGTGCCAGCAGAATAGAATTACAAGAGACCCAGTACTTC
.,.,TRBJ1-6,TRBV4-2,CASSQEGGNSPLHF,TGTGCCAGCAGCCAAGAGGGGGGCAATTCACCCCTCCACTTT
.,.,TRBJ2-1,TRBV28,CASSLGWGTSYNEQFF,TGTGCCAGCAGTTTAGGGTGGGGGACGTCCTACAATGAGCAGTTCTTC
.,.,TRBJ2-1,TRBV28,CASTQAADYNEQFF,TGTGCCAGCACCCAAGCGGCGGATTACAATGAGCAGTTCTTC
.,.,TRBJ1-3,TRBV13,CASNIRGGGNTIYF,TGTGCCAGCAACATCCGAGGGGGTGGAAACACCATATATTTT
.,TRBD2,TRBJ2-2,TRBV5-1,CASSPVSGGSYTGELFF,TGCGCCAGCAGCCCGGTCTCGGGGGGGTCGTACACCGGGGAGCTGTTTTTT
.,.,TRBJ1-4,TRBV14,CASSQEPGSVSLFF,TGTGCCAGCAGCCAAGAGCCAGGGTCCGTTTCCCTGTTTTTT
.,.,TRBJ1-4,TRBV14,CASSRALNEKLFF,TGTGCCAGCAGCCGGGCATTGAATGAAAAACTGTTTTTT
.,.,TRBJ1-2,TRBV5-6,CASRSRQANYGYTF,TGTGCCAGCAGGTCTAGACAGGCGAACTATGGCTACACCTTC
once,.,TRBJ1-5,TRBV5-5,CASSLTQTFNQPQHF,TGTGCCAGCAGCTTAACACAGACCTTCAATCAGCCCCAGCATTTT
.,.,TRBJ2-5,TRBV9,CASSVRPAGAGETQYF,TGTGCCAGCAGCGTCCGACCTGCAGGGGCGGGAGAGACCCAGTACTTC
once,TRBD2,TRBJ2-1,TRBV2,CATSTSGGDNEQFF,TGTGCCACCTCAACTAGCGGGGGGGACAATGAGCAGTTCTTC
few,TRBD1,TRBJ2-7,TRBV4-2,CASSQDLGDREYEQYF,TGTGCCAGCAGCCAAGATCTGGGGGACAGGGAATACGAGCAGTACTTC
.,.,TRBJ1-3,TRBV10-3,CAISAGGIGNTIYF,TGTGCCATCAGTGCTGGAGGGATTGGGAACACCATATATTTT
.,.,TRBJ2-1,TRBV28,CASNTGPRANEQFF,TGTGCCAGCAATACGGGCCCAAGAGCCAATGAGCAGTTCTTC
once,.,TRBJ2-1,TRBV6-1,CASSVGVDSYNEQFF,TGTGCCAGCAGTGTGGGGGTAGACTCCTACAATGAGCAGTTCTTC
.,TRBD1,TRBJ2-7,TRBV27,CASSFAPGTAYGEQYF,TGTGCCAGCAGTTTTGCCCCCGGGACAGCCTATGGCGAGCAGTACTTC
.,.,TRBJ2-3,TRBV2,CASSEPFTDTQYF,TGTGCCAGCAGTGAGCCTTTCACAGATACGCAGTATTTT
once,.,TRBJ1-3,TRBV27,CASSYTGYAGNTIYF,TGTGCCAGCAGTTATACAGGGTACGCGGGAAACACCATATATTTT
.,TRBD1,TRBJ2-3,TRBV4-1,CASQNLQGTDTQYF,TGCGCCAGCCAAAACTTACAGGGGACAGATACGCAGTATTTT
.,.,TRBJ2-3,TRBV19,CASSKYFGSTDTQYF,TGTGCCAGTAGTAAGTATTTCGGAAGCACAGATACGCAGTATTTT
.,TRBD1,TRBJ1-6,TRBV7-9,CASSPILDRAPLHF,TGTGCCAGCAGCCCGATCCTGGACAGGGCACCCCTCCACTTT
.,.,TRBJ1-1,TRBV7-8,CASSYLGNTEAFF,TGTGCCAGCAGCTACTTGGGGAACACTGAAGCTTTCTTT
.,.,TRBJ1-3,TRBV11-2,CASSSTERGGFGNTIYF,TGTGCCAGCAGCTCTACGGAAAGAGGGGGATTCGGAAACACCATATATTTT
.,.,TRBJ1-3,TRBV5-1,CASSLKQATMGGNTIYF,TGCGCCAGCAGCTTGAAGCAGGCCACTATGGGTGGAAACACCATATATTTT
.,.,TRBJ2-3,TRBV7-6,CASSLRGPSTDTQYF,TGTGCCAGCAGCTTACGAGGGCCTAGCACAGATACGCAGTATTTT
.,TRBD1,TRBJ2-1,TRBV2,CASRTGGNEQFF,TGTGCCAGCAGGACAGGGGGCAATGAGCAGTTCTTC
.,TRBD2,TRBJ2-7,TRBV7-2,CASSPSGGRSYEQYF,TGTGCCAGCAGCCCATCGGGGGGGCGGTCCTACGAGCAGTACTTC